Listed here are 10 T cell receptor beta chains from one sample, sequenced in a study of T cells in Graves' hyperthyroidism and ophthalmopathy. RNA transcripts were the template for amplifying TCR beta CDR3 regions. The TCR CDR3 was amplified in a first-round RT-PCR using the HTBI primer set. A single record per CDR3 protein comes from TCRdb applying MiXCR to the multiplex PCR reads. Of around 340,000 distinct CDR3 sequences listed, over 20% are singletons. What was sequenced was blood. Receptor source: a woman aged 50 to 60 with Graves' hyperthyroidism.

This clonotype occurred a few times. CDR3 sequence reads: CASSKSGSKANEQFF. CDR3 bases: TGTGCCAGCAGTAAGAGCGGGAGTAAGGCCAATGAGCAGTTCTTC. The chain joins TRBV28 to TRBJ2-1, with 8 bases lining up with TRBD2. The germline V gene encodes CDR1 MDHEN and CDR2 SYDVKM. The J segment lost 6 bases and the V segment lost 5 bases, leaving 9 bases of the junction unmatched. There are 15 residues in the CDR3.

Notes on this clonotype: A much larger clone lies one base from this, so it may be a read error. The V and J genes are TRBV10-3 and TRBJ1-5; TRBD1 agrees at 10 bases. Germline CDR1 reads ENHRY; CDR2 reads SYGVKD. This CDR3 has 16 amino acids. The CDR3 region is CTISSGTGDSNQPQHF. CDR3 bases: TGTACCATCAGTTCCGGGACAGGGGATAGCAATCAGCCCCAGCATTTT.

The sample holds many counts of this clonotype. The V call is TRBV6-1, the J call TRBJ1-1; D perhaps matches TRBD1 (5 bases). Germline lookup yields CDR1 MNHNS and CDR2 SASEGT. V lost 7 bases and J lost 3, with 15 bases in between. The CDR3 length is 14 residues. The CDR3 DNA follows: TGTGCCAGCAACCCCTTAGGGACGGACACTGAAGCTTTCTTT. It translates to CASNPLGTDTEAFF.

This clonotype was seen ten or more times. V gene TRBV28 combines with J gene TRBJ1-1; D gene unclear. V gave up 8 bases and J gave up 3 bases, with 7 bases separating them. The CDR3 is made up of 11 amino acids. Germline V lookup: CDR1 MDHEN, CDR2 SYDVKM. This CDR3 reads CASGLHTEAFF. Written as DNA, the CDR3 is TGTGCCAGCGGACTGCACACTGAAGCTTTCTTT.

Here the CDR3 reads CASSRSQGNYGYTF. DNA for the CDR3: TGCGCCAGCAGCCGGAGCCAGGGAAACTATGGCTACACCTTC. The V call is TRBV4-1, the J call TRBJ1-2, with D possibly being TRBD1 (5 bases). The CDR3 is 14 residues long. Deletions cut 4 bases from V and 2 bases from J, with 11 bases between. Germline V gives CDR1 MGHRA, CDR2 YSYEKL.

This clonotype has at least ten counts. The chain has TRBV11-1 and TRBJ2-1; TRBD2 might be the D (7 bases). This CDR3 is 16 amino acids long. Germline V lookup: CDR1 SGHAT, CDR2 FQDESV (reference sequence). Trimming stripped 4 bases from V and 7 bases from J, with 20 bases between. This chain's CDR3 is CASSSRKGGGPNEQFF. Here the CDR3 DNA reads TGTGCCAGCAGCTCCCGTAAGGGGGGGGGCCCGAATGAGCAGTTCTTC.

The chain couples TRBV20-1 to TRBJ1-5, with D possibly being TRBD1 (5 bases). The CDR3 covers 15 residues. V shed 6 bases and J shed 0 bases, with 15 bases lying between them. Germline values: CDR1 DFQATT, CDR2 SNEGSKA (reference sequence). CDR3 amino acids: CSAGTGPYSNQPQHF. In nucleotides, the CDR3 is TGCAGTGCGGGGACGGGACCTTATAGCAATCAGCCCCAGCATTTT.

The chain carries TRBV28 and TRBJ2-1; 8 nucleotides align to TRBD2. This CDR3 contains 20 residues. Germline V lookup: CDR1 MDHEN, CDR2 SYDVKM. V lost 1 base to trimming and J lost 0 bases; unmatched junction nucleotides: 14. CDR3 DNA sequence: TGTGCCAGCAGTTTATCGCTAGCGGGCCAAGGGGGGCTCTCCTACAATGAGCAGTTCTTC. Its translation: CASSLSLAGQGGLSYNEQFF.

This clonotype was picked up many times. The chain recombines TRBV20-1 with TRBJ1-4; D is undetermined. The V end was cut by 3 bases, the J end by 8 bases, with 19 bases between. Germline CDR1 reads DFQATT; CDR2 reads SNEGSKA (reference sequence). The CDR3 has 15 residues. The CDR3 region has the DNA TGCAGTGCTAGCGTGACTGGTCAGGCGAAAGAAAAACTGTTTTTT. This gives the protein CSASVTGQAKEKLFF.

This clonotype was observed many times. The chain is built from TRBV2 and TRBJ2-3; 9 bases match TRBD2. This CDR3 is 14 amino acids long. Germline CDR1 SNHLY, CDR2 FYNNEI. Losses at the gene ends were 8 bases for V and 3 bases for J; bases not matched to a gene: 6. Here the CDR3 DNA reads TGTGCCAGCCAGGCGGGGGGGGGGACAGATACGCAGTATTTT. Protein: CASQAGGGTDTQYF.